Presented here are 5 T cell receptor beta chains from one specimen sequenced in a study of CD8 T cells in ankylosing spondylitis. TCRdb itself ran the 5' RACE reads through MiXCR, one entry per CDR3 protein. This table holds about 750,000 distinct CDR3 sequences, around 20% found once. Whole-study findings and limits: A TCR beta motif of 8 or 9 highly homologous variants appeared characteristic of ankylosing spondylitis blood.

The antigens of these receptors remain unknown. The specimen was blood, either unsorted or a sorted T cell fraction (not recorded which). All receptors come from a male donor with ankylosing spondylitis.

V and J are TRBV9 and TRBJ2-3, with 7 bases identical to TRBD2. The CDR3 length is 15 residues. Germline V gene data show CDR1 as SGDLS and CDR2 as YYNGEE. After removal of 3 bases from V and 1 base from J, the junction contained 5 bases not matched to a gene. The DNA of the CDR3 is TGTGCCAGCAGCGCCCTCCGGGGGGGCACAGATACGCAGTATTTT. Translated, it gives CASSALRGGTDTQYF.

Here the CDR3 DNA reads TGTGCCAGCAGTTACTCTCCTAGCGAGCCATACGAGCAGTACTTC. The encoded protein is CASSYSPSEPYEQYF. The chain links TRBV6-2 or TRBV6-3 to TRBJ2-7; D possibly corresponds to TRBD2 (6 bases). V lost 0 bases and J lost 4, with 13 bases in between. The CDR3 consists of 15 residues. Germline values: CDR1 MNHEY, CDR2 SVGEGT.

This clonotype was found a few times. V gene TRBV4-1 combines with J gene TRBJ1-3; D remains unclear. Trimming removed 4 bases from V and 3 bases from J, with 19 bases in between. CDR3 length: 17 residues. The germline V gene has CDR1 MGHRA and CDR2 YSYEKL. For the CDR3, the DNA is TGCGCCAGCAGCCTGGGCGGGCAGATGAGTTTTGGAAACACCATATATTTT. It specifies CASSLGGQMSFGNTIYF.

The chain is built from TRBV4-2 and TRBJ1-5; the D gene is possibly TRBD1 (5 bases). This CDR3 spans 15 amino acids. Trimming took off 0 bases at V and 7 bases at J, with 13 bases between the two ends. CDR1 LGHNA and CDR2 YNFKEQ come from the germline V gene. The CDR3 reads CASSQDEGVHQPQHF. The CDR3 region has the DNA TGTGCCAGCAGCCAAGATGAAGGGGTGCACCAGCCCCAGCATTTT.

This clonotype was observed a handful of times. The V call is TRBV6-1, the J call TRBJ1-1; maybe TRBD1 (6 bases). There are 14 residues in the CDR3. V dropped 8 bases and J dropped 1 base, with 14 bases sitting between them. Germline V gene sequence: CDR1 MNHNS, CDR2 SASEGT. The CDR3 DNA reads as TGTGCCAGCGCGCCTCAGACAGGGAACACTGAAGCTTTCTTT. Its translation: CASAPQTGNTEAFF.